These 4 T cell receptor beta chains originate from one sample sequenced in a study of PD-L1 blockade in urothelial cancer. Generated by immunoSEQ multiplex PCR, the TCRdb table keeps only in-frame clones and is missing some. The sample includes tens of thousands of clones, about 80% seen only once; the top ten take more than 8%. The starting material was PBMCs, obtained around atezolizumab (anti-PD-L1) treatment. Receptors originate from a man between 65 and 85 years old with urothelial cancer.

CDR3: CASSKTGMNTEAFF. The CDR3, as DNA: TGTGCCAGCAGCAAGACAGGGATGAACACTGAAGCTTTCTTT. The chain has TRBV14 and TRBJ1-1, with TRBD1 matching over 7 bases. The CDR3 is made up of 14 amino acids. The germline V gene has CDR1 SGHDN and CDR2 FVKESK. V lost 5 bases and J lost 0; bases outside the gene matches: 3. The whole variable domain, remainder taken from reference TRBV14 and TRBJ1-1, is EAGVTQFPSHSVIEKGQTVTLRCDPISGHDNLYWYRRVMGKEIKFLLHFVKESKQDESGMPNNRFLAERTGGTYSTLKVQPAELEDSGVYFCASSKTGMNTEAFFGQGTRLTVV.

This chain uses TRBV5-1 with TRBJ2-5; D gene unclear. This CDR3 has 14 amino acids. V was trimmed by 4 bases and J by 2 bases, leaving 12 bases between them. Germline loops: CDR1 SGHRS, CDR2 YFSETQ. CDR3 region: CASSRGFAQETQYF. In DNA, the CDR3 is TGCGCCAGCAGCCGAGGCTTCGCACAAGAGACCCAGTACTTC.

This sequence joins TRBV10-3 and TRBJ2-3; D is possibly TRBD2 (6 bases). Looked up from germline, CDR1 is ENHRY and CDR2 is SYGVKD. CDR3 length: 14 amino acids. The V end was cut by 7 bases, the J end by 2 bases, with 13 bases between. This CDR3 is CAITPGEITDTQYF. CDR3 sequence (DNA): TGTGCCATCACCCCGGGAGAGATCACAGATACGCAGTATTTT.

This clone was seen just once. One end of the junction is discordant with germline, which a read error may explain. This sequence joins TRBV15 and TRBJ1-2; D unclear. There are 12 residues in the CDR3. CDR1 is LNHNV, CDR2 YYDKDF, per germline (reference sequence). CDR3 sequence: CVTSRDRQGYTF. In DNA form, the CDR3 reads TGTGTCACCAGCAGAGATCGCCAGGGCTACACCTTC. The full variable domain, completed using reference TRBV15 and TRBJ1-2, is DAMVIQNPRYQVTQFGKPVTLSCSQTLNHNVMYWYQQKSSQAPKLLFHYYDKDFNNEADTPDNFQSRRPNTSFCFLDIRSPGLGDTAMYLCVTSRDRQGYTFGSGTRLTVV.